This TCR beta chain was identified in a study of T cell repertoires in cytomegalovirus infection (dated by TCRdb to between 2018 and 2021). Notes on the research overall: Donor HLA type was relevant to the analysis, because carriage of CMV infection together with the matching HLA type was indicated by public TCR beta signatures. General study outcomes and caveats: The ex vivo response was dominated by HLA-C-restricted CMV-specific TCR beta clonotypes, which also provided the single most frequent clonotype in two of eight donors. Cumulative frequency of public TCR beta family members discriminated carriers of CMV infection plus the relevant HLA type in this cohort and an independent approximately 370-donor cohort.

V gives up 6 bases and J gives up 1 base, and the segment between their germline ends measures 19 bases. From the cysteine through the phenylalanine, the CDR3 covers 18 amino acids. The DNA shown is the 54-base CDR3, in frame from base 1. Reading the germline V gene (reference sequence) gives CDR1 LNHDA and CDR2 SQIVND. Sequencing was carried out with an Illumina HiSeq 1500. The raw public data were reprocessed by TCRdb itself: fastp quality trimming at Q25, MiXCR clonotype calling, in-frame beta chains only. Entries are consolidated by CDR3 protein sequence, retaining the most common genes and DNA. The sample table shows roughly 500,000 distinct CDR3 sequences, and 16% are seen once. In total, the top ten clones hold 20% to 30% of the sample. With regard to this clonotype: It lacks a known antigen. No quality values exist for individual bases; no much larger clone is one base distant.

The specimen sequenced was CD8+ T cells from PBMCs. The sequence came from a human donor in good health (CMV status not recorded). Some clones in this sample may be carry-over from other donors' samples. The rearrangement joined TRBV19 to TRBJ2-6; the D segment may tentatively be TRBD1 or TRBD2, each giving 5 matched bases. The CDR3 has the sequence CASSLGPGTPSGANVLTF. The DNA sequence is given as TGTGCCAGTAGCCTTGGTCCCGGGACGCCTTCTGGGGCCAACGTCCTGACTTTC.